The 13 T cell receptor beta chains below come from one sample, sequenced in a study of PD-L1 blockade in urothelial cancer. Sample time point: pretreatment peripheral blood. Libraries were prepared by immunoSEQ multiplex PCR; TCRdb keeps only in-frame clonotypes and omits some of them. This sample has 72,000 or so clones, with approximately 86% found just once. The sequencing used PBMCs, collected around atezolizumab (anti-PD-L1) treatment. All receptors derive from a man in his sixties with urothelial cancer.

The J gene is TRBJ2-7, the V gene TRBV27, with a weak D call TRBD1 (7 bases). The CDR3 is made up of 13 amino acids. Germline CDR1 MNHEY, CDR2 SMNVEV (reference sequence). V was clipped by 3 bases and J by 5 bases, with 11 bases between them. In nucleotides, the CDR3 is TGTGCCAGCAGTTTGGGCAGGGGGGACGAGCAGTACTTC. Protein product: CASSLGRGDEQYF.

The J gene is TRBJ2-7, the V gene TRBV5-5, with D hard to call. The CDR3 extends over 12 amino acids. Trimming left V 0 bases short and J 3 bases short, with 4 bases between. CDR1 and CDR2 from the germline V gene are SGHKS and YYEKEE (reference sequence). The DNA of the CDR3 is TGTGCCAGCAGCTTGGACGGCTACGAGCAGTACTTC. It is translated as CASSLDGYEQYF.

The rearrangement uses TRBV18 and TRBJ1-1, with D maybe TRBD1 (5 bases). Germline assignment: CDR1 KGHSH and CDR2 LQKENI. The ends were cut back, 3 bases at V and 1 base at J, with 12 bases in the middle. This CDR3 has 15 residues. CDR3 loop: CASSPQGGGNTEAFF. As DNA, the CDR3 is TGTGCCAGCTCACCGCAGGGCGGCGGGAACACTGAAGCTTTCTTT.

The V and J genes are TRBV6-5 and TRBJ2-5; D gene uncertain. V lost 5 bases and J 2 bases, leaving 15 bases between the germline ends. This CDR3 is built from 15 residues. The germline CDR1 and CDR2 sequences are MNHEY and SVGAGI. The DNA of the CDR3 is TGTGCCAGCAGTCGACCGGGTCCGAGACAAGAGACCCAGTACTTC. Its translation is CASSRPGPRQETQYF.

This clone appeared a single time. The chain links TRBV19 to TRBJ1-4; D is uncertain. From germline, CDR1 is LNHDA and CDR2 SQIVND (reference sequence). This CDR3 region has 16 residues. V shed 5 bases and J shed 8 bases, with 21 bases lying between them. The CDR3 region is CASSGTLYPRLEKLFF. The CDR3 DNA follows: TGTGCCAGTAGTGGCACCCTATATCCTAGGCTAGAAAAACTGTTTTTT.

This clone was detected a few times. V and J are TRBV4-1 and TRBJ1-5; D uncertain. Trimming stripped 4 bases from V and 1 base from J, with 5 bases between. The length of the CDR3 is 13 residues. Germline CDR1 and CDR2: MGHRA and YSYEKL. The CDR3 region has the DNA TGCGCCAGCAGCCCACACAGCAATCAGCCCCAGCATTTT. This sequence encodes CASSPHSNQPQHF.

The V and J genes are TRBV2 and TRBJ1-2, with a possible D match to TRBD1 (6 bases). The V gene's germline CDR1 is SNHLY and CDR2 FYNNEI. This CDR3 has 15 amino acids. V was trimmed by 4 bases and J by 4 bases, leaving 16 bases between them. Here the CDR3 reads CASSARTGSSYGYTF. The CDR3 DNA sequence: TGTGCCAGCAGTGCTAGAACAGGGTCCAGCTATGGCTACACCTTC. Drawing the rest from reference TRBV2 and TRBJ1-2, the complete variable domain is EPEVTQTPSHQVTQMGQEVILRCVPISNHLYFYWYRQILGQKVEFLVSFYNNEISEKSEIFDDQFSVERPDGSNFTLKIRSTKLEDSAMYFCASSARTGSSYGYTFGSGTRLTVV.

This rearrangement joins TRBV11-2 to TRBJ2-3; unclear D gene. V was clipped by 7 bases and J by 6 bases, with 23 bases between them. In germline, CDR1 is SGHAT, CDR2 FQNNGV. The CDR3 runs to 16 residues. As DNA, the CDR3 is TGTGCCAGCACCTTGGCTGTAATCGCCGGGTTGGATACGCAGTATTTT. It translates to CASTLAVIAGLDTQYF.

V is TRBV19 and J is TRBJ2-3; D is ambiguous. The CDR3 length is 13 residues. Between the trimmed V and J ends, which lost 0 bases and 9 bases, there was a span of 10 bases. In germline, CDR1 is LNHDA, CDR2 SQIVND (reference sequence). CDR3 DNA sequence: TGTGCCAGTAGTATAGACCTTAGTAGAACGCAGTATTTT. Amino acid sequence: CASSIDLSRTQYF.

In regard to this clone: The same CDR3 arises from other DNA sequences in this sample as well. This chain joins TRBV4-3 and TRBJ1-1, with TRBD1 identical over 7 bases. V shed 0 bases, J shed 7 bases, and the junction held 11 bases outside the gene matches. CDR1 and CDR2 (germline): LGHNA, YSLEER. The CDR3 covers 16 residues. The CDR3 is CASSQEMWAAGGEAFF. CDR3 nucleotides: TGCGCCAGCAGCCAAGAGATGTGGGCAGCAGGGGGTGAAGCTTTCTTT.

V and J are TRBV7-2 and TRBJ2-1; 12 positions match TRBD2. Germline V CDR1 and CDR2: SGHTA, FQGNSA. The CDR3 spans 16 residues. The V gene end was trimmed by 5 bases and the J gene end by 2 bases; junction bases not matched to a gene: 4. The CDR3 region is CASSPGLAGPYNEQFF. Written as DNA, the CDR3 is TGTGCCAGCAGCCCAGGACTAGCGGGACCCTACAATGAGCAGTTCTTC. Combining the CDR3 with reference TRBV7-2 and TRBJ2-1 gives the whole variable domain GAGVSQSPSNKVTEKGKDVELRCDPISGHTALYWYRQSLGQGLEFLIYFQGNSAPDKSGLPSDRFSAERTGGSVSTLTIQRTQQEDSAVYLCASSPGLAGPYNEQFFGPGTRLTVL.

The chain combines TRBV11-2 with TRBJ2-1; the D is unclear. CDR3 length: 15 amino acids. The V end was cut by 0 bases, the J end by 3 bases, with 9 bases between. Germline assignment: CDR1 SGHAT and CDR2 FQNNGV. This chain's CDR3 is CASSLDDRIYNEQFF. DNA for the CDR3: TGTGCCAGCAGCTTAGATGATAGAATCTACAATGAGCAGTTCTTC.

J is TRBJ2-3 and V is TRBV7-3; 7 bases agree with TRBD1. The CDR3 totals 13 residues. Germline V gives CDR1 SGHTA, CDR2 FQGTGA. The junction had 3 bases not matched to a gene; V was cut back by 5 bases and J by 4 bases. CDR3 coding DNA: TGTGCCAGCAGCCCAGGGGGTGCAGATACGCAGTATTTT. It is translated as CASSPGGADTQYF.